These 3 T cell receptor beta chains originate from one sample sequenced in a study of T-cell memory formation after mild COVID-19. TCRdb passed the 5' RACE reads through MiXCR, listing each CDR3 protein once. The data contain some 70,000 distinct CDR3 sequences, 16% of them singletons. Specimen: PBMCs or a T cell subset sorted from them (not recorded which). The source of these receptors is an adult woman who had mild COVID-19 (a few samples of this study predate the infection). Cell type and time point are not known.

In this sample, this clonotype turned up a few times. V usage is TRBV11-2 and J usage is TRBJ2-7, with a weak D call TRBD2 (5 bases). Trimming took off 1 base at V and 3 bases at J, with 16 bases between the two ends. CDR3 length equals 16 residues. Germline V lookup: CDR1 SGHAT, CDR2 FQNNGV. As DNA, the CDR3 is TGTGCCAGCAGCTTAGTCGGGGAGACTCGGGGCTACGAGCAGTACTTC. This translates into CASSLVGETRGYEQYF.

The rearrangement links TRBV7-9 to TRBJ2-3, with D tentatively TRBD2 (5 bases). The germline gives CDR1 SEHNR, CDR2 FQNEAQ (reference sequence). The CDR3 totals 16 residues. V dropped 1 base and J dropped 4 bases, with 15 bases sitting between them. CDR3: CASSLGRAEVADTQYF. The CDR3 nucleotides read TGTGCCAGCAGCTTAGGGCGGGCTGAGGTAGCAGATACGCAGTATTTT.

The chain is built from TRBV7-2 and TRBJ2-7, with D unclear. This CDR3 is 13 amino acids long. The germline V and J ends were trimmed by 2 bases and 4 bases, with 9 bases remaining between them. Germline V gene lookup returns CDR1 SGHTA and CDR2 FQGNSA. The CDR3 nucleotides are TGTGCCAGCAGCTTAACTCGCTGGTACGAGCAGTACTTC. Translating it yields CASSLTRWYEQYF.